The clone carrying this T cell receptor beta chain has just a few counts. TCRdb called the PCR reads again in MiXCR, with one record for every CDR3 protein. The sample yields roughly 93,000 distinct CDR3 sequences, roughly 19% seen once. The data belong to a study of molecular identifiers for immune sequencing clone quantification. Per the germline V gene, CDR1 is MNHEY and CDR2 is SMNVEV (reference sequence). Trimming pared 5 bases from V and 0 bases from J, leaving 10 bases between. The CDR3 has 14 residues. The sequenced material came from naive CD8+ T cells from blood, with Jurkat cell RNA spiked in. The subset: FACS-sorted CD8+CD4-CCR7+CD45RA+ naive T cells. This sequence was found in a human donor in good health. Some libraries in this study had Jurkat cell RNA spiked in. The chain combines TRBV27 with TRBJ2-5; D unresolved. DNA of the CDR3: TGTGCCAGCAGTCCCCTCAATAACCAAGAGACCCAGTACTTC. Translating it yields CASSPLNNQETQYF.